This paragraph covers one T cell receptor (beta chain) sequence. These data come from a study of Graves' ophthalmopathy and Graves' hyperthyroidism. As the template, RNA transcripts were used to amplify TCR beta CDR3 regions. Second-round multiplex PCR followed a first-round RT-PCR using HTBI primers. TCRdb analysed the multiplex PCR reads with MiXCR anew, one entry per CDR3 protein. Altogether hundreds of thousands of distinct CDR3 sequences are present, around 20% being singletons, with the ten largest covering 2.5% to 3.5%. Patients were diagnosed from clinical symptoms, serum thyroxine, TRAb, thyroid ultrasound and orbital computed tomography. V shed 3 bases and J 7 bases; nucleotides not matched to a gene: 14. The CDR3 is 16 residues long. Germline CDR1 and CDR2: SGHRS and YFSETQ.

The TCR comes from a woman aged 18-29 years with stable Graves' hyperthyroidism. Sequenced: peripheral blood. The chain links TRBV5-1 to TRBJ2-7, with 9 bases aligning to TRBD2. The CDR3 loop reads CASSSTVSGRGAEQYF. DNA of the CDR3: TGCGCCAGCAGCTCCACCGTTAGCGGGAGAGGTGCGGAGCAGTACTTC. The full variable domain, its missing parts supplied by reference TRBV5-1 and TRBJ2-7, is KAGVTQTPRYLIKTRGQQVTLSCSPISGHRSVSWYQQTPGQGLQFLFEYFSETQRNKGNFPGRFSGRQFSNSRSEMNVSTLELGDSALYLCASSSTVSGRGAEQYFGPGTRLTVT.